These T cell receptor beta chains were read from a single sample in a study of T cells in Graves' hyperthyroidism and ophthalmopathy. Via MiXCR, TCRdb re-called the multiplex PCR reads, giving one row per CDR3 protein. The repertoire holds fewer than 450,000 distinct CDR3 sequences, with roughly 17% as singletons. Sequenced: blood. These TCRs come from a woman aged 25 to 45 with Graves' hyperthyroidism that later progressed to Graves' ophthalmopathy. CDR3s include the opening cysteine and the closing phenylalanine or tryptophan. The D gene is left open where the match is weak. Clone size is not always given. Where it is, it says once, few, many or a class for expanded clones.

J gene: TRBJ2-2
D gene: TRBD1
clone size: many
V gene: TRBV28
CDR3 DNA: TGTGCCAGCAGCGCCTGGGACAGATTGAACACCGGGGAGCTGTTTTTT
CDR3 protein: CASSAWDRLNTGELFF

J gene: TRBJ2-3
D gene: TRBD2
clone size: many
V gene: TRBV12-3/TRBV12-4
CDR3 DNA: TGTGCCAGCAGTTCCGATCCGACTAGCGAGGGGTTGTATACGCAGTATTTT
CDR3 protein: CASSSDPTSEGLYTQYF

J gene: TRBJ2-7
D gene: -
clone size: many
V gene: TRBV28
CDR3 DNA: TGTGCCAGCAGTTTTACAAGCGGATCCTCCTACGAGCAGTACTTC
CDR3 protein: CASSFTSGSSYEQYF

J gene: TRBJ2-5
D gene: -
clone size: -
V gene: TRBV6-1
CDR3 DNA: TGTGCCAGCAGTAAGAGGGTTTGGGAGACCCAGTACTTC
CDR3 protein: CASSKRVWETQYF

J gene: TRBJ2-3
D gene: TRBD2
clone size: few
V gene: TRBV30
CDR3 DNA: TGTGCCTGGACGGCTAGCGGGAGAGGTACGCAGTATTTT
CDR3 protein: CAWTASGRGTQYF

J gene: TRBJ2-3
D gene: TRBD2
clone size: few
V gene: TRBV2
CDR3 DNA: TGTGCCAGCAGTAGACCAGCGGGAGTGATCTTAGATACGCAGTATTTT
CDR3 protein: CASSRPAGVILDTQYF

J gene: TRBJ1-3
D gene: -
clone size: -
V gene: TRBV6-1
CDR3 DNA: TGTGCCAGCAGTGAAGACGCGCAGGGGTCAGACTCTGGAAACACCATATATTTT
CDR3 protein: CASSEDAQGSDSGNTIYF

J gene: TRBJ2-1
D gene: -
clone size: many
V gene: TRBV5-1
CDR3 DNA: TGCGCCAGCAGCTTGGGGGCAAGCTCCTACAATGAGCAGTTCTTC
CDR3 protein: CASSLGASSYNEQFF

J gene: TRBJ1-1
D gene: TRBD1
clone size: -
V gene: TRBV5-1
CDR3 DNA: TGCGCCAGCAGCTGGTGGGACAGTTTGAACACTGAAGCTTTCTTT
CDR3 protein: CASSWWDSLNTEAFF

J gene: TRBJ2-7
D gene: TRBD2
clone size: many
V gene: TRBV28
CDR3 DNA: TGTGCCAGCAGTGGTAGACTAGCGGGACGGTACGAGCAGTACTTC
CDR3 protein: CASSGRLAGRYEQYF

J gene: TRBJ2-3
D gene: TRBD1
clone size: -
V gene: TRBV27
CDR3 DNA: TGTGCCAGCAGTTCCCTGGGGGGGACAGGGGCGCATTACGCGGCAGATACGCAGTATTTT
CDR3 protein: CASSSLGGTGAHYAADTQYF

J gene: TRBJ1-4
D gene: -
clone size: many
V gene: TRBV29-1
CDR3 DNA: TGCAGCGTACAGGGTTTTGGTGAAAAACTGTTTTTT
CDR3 protein: CSVQGFGEKLFF

J gene: TRBJ1-1
D gene: -
clone size: many
V gene: TRBV11-2
CDR3 DNA: TGTGCCAGCAGCTTAGTCGGGAACCGGGGCATGAACACTGAAGCTTTCTTT
CDR3 protein: CASSLVGNRGMNTEAFF

J gene: TRBJ2-7
D gene: -
clone size: many
V gene: TRBV6-1
CDR3 DNA: TGTGCCAGCAGTGGGGACATGGCTCGGTACGAGCAGTACTTC
CDR3 protein: CASSGDMARYEQYF

J gene: TRBJ2-3
D gene: -
clone size: many
V gene: TRBV2
CDR3 DNA: TGTGCCAGCAGTGATGGGGCAGATACGCAGTATTTT
CDR3 protein: CASSDGADTQYF

J gene: TRBJ2-5
D gene: TRBD2
clone size: few
V gene: TRBV20-1
CDR3 DNA: TGCAGTGCTAGGAGGCTAGCGGGAGCAGAGACCCAGTACTTC
CDR3 protein: CSARRLAGAETQYF

J gene: TRBJ2-1
D gene: TRBD2
clone size: once
V gene: TRBV12-3/TRBV12-4
CDR3 DNA: TGTGCCAGCAGTCCGTCTAGCGGGAGCCGGAATGAGCAGTTCTTC
CDR3 protein: CASSPSSGSRNEQFF

J gene: TRBJ1-1
D gene: -
clone size: few
V gene: TRBV14
CDR3 DNA: TGTGCCAGCTCATTAGGACAGAGCACTGAAGCTTTCTTT
CDR3 protein: CASSLGQSTEAFF

J gene: TRBJ2-3
D gene: -
clone size: many
V gene: TRBV5-1
CDR3 DNA: TGCGCCAGCAGCTTGACAGGGCCATCCACAGATACGCAGTATTTT
CDR3 protein: CASSLTGPSTDTQYF

J gene: TRBJ1-2
D gene: -
clone size: many
V gene: TRBV5-1
CDR3 DNA: TGCGCCAGCAGCTTGGGGGACACCTCTAACTATGGCTACACCTTC
CDR3 protein: CASSLGDTSNYGYTF

J gene: TRBJ2-3
D gene: TRBD2
clone size: -
V gene: TRBV5-1
CDR3 DNA: TGCGCCAGCAGCCCCACTAGCGGGGGGGCCCCCGTCACAGATACGCAGTATTTT
CDR3 protein: CASSPTSGGAPVTDTQYF

J gene: TRBJ1-4
D gene: TRBD1
clone size: many
V gene: TRBV27
CDR3 DNA: TGTGCCAGCAGCCCTATGGTTGTGAGGGGGCGCGAAAAACTGTTTTTT
CDR3 protein: CASSPMVVRGREKLFF

J gene: TRBJ2-7
D gene: TRBD2
clone size: -
V gene: TRBV19
CDR3 DNA: TGTGCCAGTAGTATAGCGGCTAGCGGGACGTACGAGCAGTACTTC
CDR3 protein: CASSIAASGTYEQYF

J gene: TRBJ2-1
D gene: -
clone size: -
V gene: TRBV10-1
CDR3 DNA: TGCGCCAGCAGCCTAGCGAAATGGGACGATGAGCAGTTCTTC
CDR3 protein: CASSLAKWDDEQFF

J gene: TRBJ1-5
D gene: TRBD1
clone size: -
V gene: TRBV7-9
CDR3 DNA: TGTGCCAGCAGCTTGGGACAGGGGTTGGATCAGCCCCAGCATTTT
CDR3 protein: CASSLGQGLDQPQHF

J gene: TRBJ2-7
D gene: -
clone size: -
V gene: TRBV24-1
CDR3 DNA: TGTGCCACCAGTGAGTCCGGGGCCGGGAACCACGAGCAGTACTTC
CDR3 protein: CATSESGAGNHEQYF

J gene: TRBJ2-5
D gene: TRBD1
clone size: -
V gene: TRBV2
CDR3 DNA: TGTGCCAGCAGTACGGACAGGCAAGAGACCCAGTACTTC
CDR3 protein: CASSTDRQETQYF

J gene: TRBJ1-5
D gene: -
clone size: many
V gene: TRBV7-9
CDR3 DNA: TGTGCCAGCAGCTTAAACCGGACAGTTAAAAGTCAGCCCCAGCATTTT
CDR3 protein: CASSLNRTVKSQPQHF

J gene: TRBJ1-1
D gene: -
clone size: many
V gene: TRBV19
CDR3 DNA: TGTGCCAGTAGAAACCAGCTGAACACTGAAGCTTTCTTT
CDR3 protein: CASRNQLNTEAFF